The entry below gives a single T cell receptor beta chain sequence along with its context. Its target is unknown. The CDR3 has 12 residues. Looked up from germline, CDR1 is LNHDA and CDR2 is SQIVND (reference sequence). V lost 8 bases and J lost 3, with 8 bases in between. This entry is derived from a study of cytomegalovirus exposure and HLA in healthy donors. Points from the study as a whole: CMV serostatus was the only immune exposure information that was available. A likely sequencing artifact accounted for one observed cluster of highly shared sequence variants.

PCR amplification relied on 60 Vbeta primers (plus 13 Jbeta primers). Measured with immunoSEQ multiplex PCR; TCRdb has only the in-frame clones, and not every one. The table shows about 140,000 clones, with more than 60% occurring only once. Sequencing was done on a sample of PBMCs. The rearrangement uses TRBV19 and TRBJ1-3, with a possible D match to TRBD1 (5 bases). This receptor was taken from a man aged 35-49 years in good health and CMV-seronegative. The CDR3 DNA reads TGTGCCAGTGGGGCTATTGGAAACACCATATATTTT. As protein: CASGAIGNTIYF.